The rows below give T cell receptor beta chains drawn from one sample of a study of T cells in narcolepsy. TCRdb keeps only in-frame clones here, not all; method: immunoSEQ multiplex PCR. The repertoire holds 26,000 or so clones, 75% to 80% seen once, with around 3% in the top ten. Input material: CD45RA- memory CD4+ T cells from PBMCs. These receptors all come from a human donor with narcolepsy. The CDR3 runs from the conserved cysteine through the conserved F or W. Each record gives: V gene, clone size, CDR3 protein. The size entry is marked missing in some rows and otherwise reads once, few, many or a size class.

TRBV6-5 | - | CASSYAGSTYEQYF
TRBV29-1 | - | CSVDQGGLEQYF
TRBV2 | - | CASSEGRRLFYYGYTF
TRBV4-1 | few | CASSQARQGPNTEAFF
TRBV5-1 | - | CASSADRGNSPLHF
TRBV5-5 | - | CASSLELAGAPSRTDTQYF
TRBV5-1 | - | CASSLGQQQETQYF
TRBV5-1 | few | CASSLEGGRNQPQHF
TRBV5-1 | - | CASSLGRVEAFF
TRBV30 | - | CAWSVRALRAETQYF
TRBV27 | few | CASSLWGVNSPLHF
TRBV10-2 | - | CASSRTGTGEQFF
TRBV18 | - | CASSPRVANYGYTF
TRBV4-2 | few | CASRNTGSGNQPQHF
TRBV14 | - | CASSQDLGLAGGRPFF
TRBV15 | few | CATSTDYRFSYEQYF
TRBV2 | - | CASSGDRGREQYF
TRBV15 | - | CATSRDRIGVAYTF
TRBV5-6 | - | CASSLRDRKYTDTQYF
TRBV27 | - | CASSFMSSGANVLTF
TRBV29-1 | few | CSALGLAGVYTDTQYF
TRBV9 | few | CASSPDRYEQYF
TRBV5-1 | - | CASSPLRLETQYF
TRBV15 | - | CATSNGDHTNEKLFF
TRBV5-5 | - | CASSAGPTNYGYTF
TRBV4-1 | few | CASSQDGQGANTIYF
TRBV6-1 | - | CASLRGSADTQYF
TRBV5-8 | - | CASRKRGQGASGANVLTF
TRBV6-5 | once | CASRAAGGQTDTQYF
TRBV25-1 | - | CASSDGGAGRELFF
TRBV6-4 | - | CASSDPVPRTNEKLFF
TRBV20-1 | - | CSAPGGDRAFF
TRBV7-3 | - | CASSSSDSGNEQFF
TRBV4-1 | - | CASSHDMGQGAYGYTF
TRBV30 | - | CAWSVGSTDTQYF
TRBV1 | - | CTSSQTPGGADEAFF
TRBV10-2 | - | CASSESKVNEQFF
TRBV6-4 | - | CASSVRPRSSSYNEQFF
TRBV6-1 | - | CASRPGQGNQPQHF
TRBV5-8 | - | CASSNNRGEAGDEQFF
TRBV11-2 | - | CASSLGDFNTGELFF
TRBV9 | - | CASSVSGPDTQYF
TRBV2 | - | CASRGEFWTDTQYF
TRBV6-5 | - | CASSYQGGGAYGYTF
TRBV5-1 | - | CASSLVASRETNEKLFF